Reported below is one T cell receptor beta chain. Relative to the germline gene, one junction end is altered; a read error may explain this. Other DNA sequences in the sample encode the same CDR3. Assays were performed on about 100,000 TCR templates per sample. TCRdb's table, derived via immunoSEQ multiplex PCR, lists solely in-frame clones and lacks some. The sample contains some 100,000 clones, just over 90% of which appear only once. Looked up from germline, CDR1 is SGHNT and CDR2 is YYREEE (reference sequence). The CDR3 contains 15 residues. The sample belongs to a study of siplizumab effects on memory and regulatory T cells.

The J gene is TRBJ1-1, the V gene TRBV5-4, with D perhaps TRBD1 (5 bases). The origin of this receptor is a human donor in good health. Sequencing was carried out using Tregs sorted from blood. In nucleotides, the CDR3 is TGTGCCAGCAGCTTTGAGGGACTGGTGAATACTGAAGCTTTCTTT. This translates into CASSFEGLVNTEAFF.